This TCR beta chain was captured in a study of cytomegalovirus exposure and HLA in healthy donors. Findings and caveats of the study: Most TCR sequences were seen very rarely across donors, but some public TCRs occurred in many. TCR beta sequences reportedly predicted most subjects' HLA-A and HLA-B alleles accurately.

As regards this clone: Its antigen is undetermined.

The CDR3 consists of 17 residues. Trimming removed 0 bases from V and 0 bases from J; junction bases left unmatched: 5. CDR1 SGHRS and CDR2 YFSETQ come from the germline V gene. A multiplex PCR was run with 60 Vbeta primers and 13 Jbeta primers. Clones were sequenced by immunoSEQ multiplex PCR, and TCRdb holds only the in-frame ones, with some missing. This table holds 150,000 or so clones, under 85% found once. The V call is TRBV5-1, the J call TRBJ2-3, with 9 bases matching TRBD2. Sequenced input: PBMCs. The sequence derives from a young man in good health and CMV-seronegative. Here the CDR3 DNA reads TGCGCCAGCAGCTTGGGTCTAGCGGGGTTTAGCACAGATACGCAGTATTTT. Encoded protein: CASSLGLAGFSTDTQYF. Supplemented by reference TRBV5-1 and TRBJ2-3, the full variable domain reads KAGVTQTPRYLIKTRGQQVTLSCSPISGHRSVSWYQQTPGQGLQFLFEYFSETQRNKGNFPGRFSGRQFSNSRSEMNVSTLELGDSALYLCASSLGLAGFSTDTQYFGPGTRLTVL.